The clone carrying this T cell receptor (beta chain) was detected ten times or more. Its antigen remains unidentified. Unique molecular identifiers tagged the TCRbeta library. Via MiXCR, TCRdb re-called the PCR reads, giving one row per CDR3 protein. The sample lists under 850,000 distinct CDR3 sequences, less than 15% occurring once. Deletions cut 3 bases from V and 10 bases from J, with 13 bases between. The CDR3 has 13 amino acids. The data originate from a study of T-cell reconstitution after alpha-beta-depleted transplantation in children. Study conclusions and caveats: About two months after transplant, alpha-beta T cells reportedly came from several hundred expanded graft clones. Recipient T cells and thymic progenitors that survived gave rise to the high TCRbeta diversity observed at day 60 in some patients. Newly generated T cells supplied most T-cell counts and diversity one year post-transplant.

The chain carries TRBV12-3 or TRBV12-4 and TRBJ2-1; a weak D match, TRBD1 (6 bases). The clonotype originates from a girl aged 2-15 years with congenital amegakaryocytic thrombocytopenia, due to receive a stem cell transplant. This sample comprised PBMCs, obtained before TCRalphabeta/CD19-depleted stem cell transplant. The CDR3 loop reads CASSLGPGTEQFF. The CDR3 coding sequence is TGTGCCAGCAGTTTGGGTCCCGGGACAGAGCAGTTCTTC.